This entry is about one TCR beta chain. TCRdb keeps only in-frame clones here, not all; method: immunoSEQ multiplex PCR. The repertoire includes some 160,000 clones, roughly 74% of them detected once, and approximately 15% sits in the top ten. Germline assignment: CDR1 LGHDT and CDR2 YNNKEL (reference sequence). The V and J ends lost 1 base and 1 base respectively, with 13 bases between them. This CDR3 spans 16 amino acids. This sample was taken from a study of blood T cell repertoires in COVID-19. The wider study: Donors in the United States, Italy and Spain gave samples during acute or convalescent COVID-19.

The receptor comes from a woman older than 75 with acute or convalescent COVID-19. This chain links TRBV3-1 (or the pseudogene TRBV3-2) with TRBJ1-1, with D perhaps matching TRBD1 (5 bases). The material sequenced was peripheral blood. The CDR3 sequence: CASSQGPGGANTEAFF. CDR3 DNA sequence: TGTGCCAGCAGCCAAGGCCCCGGCGGGGCGAACACTGAAGCTTTCTTT.